Each of the 7 T cell receptor beta chains below was sequenced from the same sample in a study of neurological immune-mediated disorders. Time point: technical triplicate 3. TCRdb redid the calling of the 5' RACE reads with MiXCR, one entry per CDR3 protein. The sample has about 44,000 distinct CDR3 sequences; 20% to 25% are singletons. Sequencing was done on a sample of PBMCs. These receptors were taken from a man in his sixties with HTLV-1-associated myelopathy (HAM/TSP).

The CDR3 loop reads CASSQDRTGSETQYF. CDR3 bases: TGTGCCAGCAGCCAAGACAGGACAGGGTCAGAGACCCAGTACTTC. The chain links TRBV14 to TRBJ2-5; 8 positions agree with TRBD1. Per germline, CDR1 SGHDN and CDR2 FVKESK. The V segment lost 0 bases and the J segment 4 bases; nucleotides outside the gene matches: 4. The CDR3 spans 15 residues.

This clonotype was detected ten times or more. The chain carries TRBV20-1 and TRBJ2-3; the D is unclear. The V end was cut by 6 bases, the J end by 6 bases, with 16 bases between. CDR1 is DFQATT, CDR2 SNEGSKA, per germline (reference sequence). This CDR3 has 13 amino acids. CDR3 amino acids: CSAAPDPRDTQYF. The CDR3 nucleotides are TGCAGTGCCGCTCCGGATCCCAGGGATACGCAGTATTTT.

Many counts were recorded for this clonotype. The rearrangement joins TRBV5-4 to TRBJ2-3; tentative D call: TRBD2 (6 bases). V lost 9 bases and J lost 1, with 12 bases in between. Per the germline V gene, CDR1 is SGHNT and CDR2 is YYREEE (reference sequence). The CDR3 totals 13 residues. The CDR3 sequence: CANWRAGTDTQYF. CDR3 nucleotide sequence: TGTGCCAACTGGAGGGCTGGCACAGATACGCAGTATTTT. The entire variable domain, with the rest obtained from reference TRBV5-4 and TRBJ2-3, is as follows: ETGVTQSPTHLIKTRGQQVTLRCSSQSGHNTVSWYQQALGQGPQFIFQYYREEENGRGNFPPRFSGLQFPNYSSELNVNALELDDSALYLCANWRAGTDTQYFGPGTRLTVL.

The sample holds many counts of this clonotype. The J gene is TRBJ2-1, the V gene TRBV24-1; D ambiguous. This CDR3 contains 11 residues. Germline loops: CDR1 KGHDR, CDR2 SFDVKD. Trimming cost V 11 bases and J 8 bases, with 12 bases left between them. As DNA, the CDR3 is TGTGCCATCGGGTCCTGGGATGAGCAGTTCTTC. Translation: CAIGSWDEQFF.

The table lists this clonotype with a few counts. This clone may be a read error of a much larger clone one base away. The chain has TRBV12-3 or TRBV12-4 and TRBJ2-7, with 11 positions matching TRBD2. This CDR3 spans 14 amino acids. CDR3 region: CVSGYGTSGYEQYF. DNA for the CDR3: TGTGTCAGCGGGTACGGGACTAGCGGCTACGAGCAGTACTTC.

This clonotype was detected only a few times. As DNA, the CDR3 is TGCGCCAGCAGCTTGGACAGCCTCAACGCCATATATTTT. It codes for CASSLDSLNAIYF. V usage is TRBV5-1 and J usage is TRBJ1-3, with D uncertain. V shed 0 bases and J shed 11 bases, with 12 bases lying between them. Per germline, CDR1 SGHRS and CDR2 YFSETQ. The CDR3 contains 13 residues.

Ten or more counts support this clonotype. V is TRBV5-1 and J is TRBJ2-3, with D tentatively TRBD1 (6 bases). The V end was cut by 0 bases, the J end by 11 bases, with 13 bases between. The CDR3 length is 13 residues. Germline V gives CDR1 SGHRS, CDR2 YFSETQ. The CDR3 is CASSLEYREMQYF. CDR3 bases: TGCGCCAGCAGCTTGGAATACAGGGAAATGCAGTATTTT.